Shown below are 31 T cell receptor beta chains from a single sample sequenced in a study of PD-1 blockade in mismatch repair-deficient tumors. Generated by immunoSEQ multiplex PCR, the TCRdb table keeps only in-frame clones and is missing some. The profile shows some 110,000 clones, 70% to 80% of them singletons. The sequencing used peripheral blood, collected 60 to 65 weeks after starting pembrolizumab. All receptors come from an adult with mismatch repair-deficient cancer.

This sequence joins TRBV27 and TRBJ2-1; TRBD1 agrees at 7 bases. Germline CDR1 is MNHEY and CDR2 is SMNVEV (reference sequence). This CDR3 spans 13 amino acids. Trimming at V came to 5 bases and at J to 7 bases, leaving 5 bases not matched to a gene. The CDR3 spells CASSPRQGNEQFF. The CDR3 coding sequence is TGTGCCAGCAGTCCACGACAGGGAAATGAGCAGTTCTTC.

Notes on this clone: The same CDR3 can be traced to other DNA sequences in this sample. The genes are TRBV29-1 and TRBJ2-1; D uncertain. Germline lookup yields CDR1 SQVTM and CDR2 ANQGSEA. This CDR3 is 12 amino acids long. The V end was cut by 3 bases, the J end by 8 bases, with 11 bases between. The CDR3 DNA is TGCAGCGTTGATGGGTCCCGCGATGAGCAGTTCTTC. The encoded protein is CSVDGSRDEQFF.

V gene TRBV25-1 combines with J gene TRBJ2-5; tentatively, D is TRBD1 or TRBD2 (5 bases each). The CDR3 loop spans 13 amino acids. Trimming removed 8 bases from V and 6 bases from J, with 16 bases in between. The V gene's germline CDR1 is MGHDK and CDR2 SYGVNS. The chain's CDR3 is CASVRDGEQTQYF. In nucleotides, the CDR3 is TGTGCCAGCGTGAGGGACGGCGAACAGACCCAGTACTTC.

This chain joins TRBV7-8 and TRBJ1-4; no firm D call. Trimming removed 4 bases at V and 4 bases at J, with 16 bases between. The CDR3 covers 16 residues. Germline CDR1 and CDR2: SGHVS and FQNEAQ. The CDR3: CASSSSGSVGNEKLFF. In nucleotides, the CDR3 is TGTGCCAGCAGCTCTTCCGGGTCAGTGGGTAATGAAAAACTGTTTTTT.

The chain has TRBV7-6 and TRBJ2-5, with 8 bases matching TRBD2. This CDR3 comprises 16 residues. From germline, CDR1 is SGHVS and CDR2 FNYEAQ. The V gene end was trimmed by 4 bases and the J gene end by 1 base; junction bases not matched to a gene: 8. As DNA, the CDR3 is TGTGCCAGCAGCTCGTCCATACTAGCGGCCCAAGAGACCCAGTACTTC. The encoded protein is CASSSSILAAQETQYF. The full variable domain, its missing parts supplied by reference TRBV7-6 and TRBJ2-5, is GAGVSQSPRYKVTKRGQDVALRCDPISGHVSLYWYRQALGQGPEFLTYFNYEAQQDKSGLPNDRFSAERPEGSISTLTIQRTEQRDSAMYRCASSSSILAAQETQYFGPGTRLLVL.

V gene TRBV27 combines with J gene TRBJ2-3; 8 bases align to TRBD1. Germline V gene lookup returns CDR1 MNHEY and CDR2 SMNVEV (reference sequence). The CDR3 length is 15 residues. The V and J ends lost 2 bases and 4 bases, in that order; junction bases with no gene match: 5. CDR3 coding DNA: TGTGCCAGCAGTTTAGCGGACAGGGCGGCAGATACGCAGTATTTT. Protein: CASSLADRAADTQYF.

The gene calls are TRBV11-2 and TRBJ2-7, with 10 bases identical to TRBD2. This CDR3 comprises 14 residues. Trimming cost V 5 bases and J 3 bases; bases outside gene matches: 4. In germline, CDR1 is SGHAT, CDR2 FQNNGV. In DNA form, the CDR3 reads TGTGCCAGCAGCCTTACTAGCGGGAACTACGAGCAGTACTTC. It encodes CASSLTSGNYEQYF. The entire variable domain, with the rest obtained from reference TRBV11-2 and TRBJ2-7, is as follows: EAGVAQSPRYKIIEKRQSVAFWCNPISGHATLYWYQQILGQGPKLLIQFQNNGVVDDSQLPKDRFSAERLKGVDSTLKIQPAKLEDSAVYLCASSLTSGNYEQYFGPGTRLTVT.

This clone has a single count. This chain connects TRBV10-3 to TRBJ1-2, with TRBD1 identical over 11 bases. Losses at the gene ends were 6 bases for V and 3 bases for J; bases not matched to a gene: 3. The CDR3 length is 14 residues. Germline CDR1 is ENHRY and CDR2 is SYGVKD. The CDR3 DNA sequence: TGTGCCATCAGGGGGACAGGGGGTGACTATGGCTACACCTTC. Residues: CAIRGTGGDYGYTF.

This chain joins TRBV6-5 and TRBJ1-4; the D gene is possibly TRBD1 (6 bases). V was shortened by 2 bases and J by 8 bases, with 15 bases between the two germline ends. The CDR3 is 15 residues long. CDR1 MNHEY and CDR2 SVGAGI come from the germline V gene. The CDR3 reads CASSYRGQVGEKLFF. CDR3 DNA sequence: TGTGCCAGCAGTTACCGGGGACAAGTAGGCGAAAAACTGTTTTTT.

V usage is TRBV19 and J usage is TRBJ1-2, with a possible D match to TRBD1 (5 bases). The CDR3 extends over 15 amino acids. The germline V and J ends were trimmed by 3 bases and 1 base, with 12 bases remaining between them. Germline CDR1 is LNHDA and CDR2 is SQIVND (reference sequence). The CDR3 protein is CASSMTAGDNYGYTF. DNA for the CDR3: TGTGCCAGTAGTATGACAGCAGGCGATAACTATGGCTACACCTTC.

Here the CDR3 reads CAISAGGMSVKLFF. The CDR3, as DNA: TGTGCCATCAGTGCAGGTGGGATGAGTGTAAAACTGTTTTTT. The chain employs TRBV10-3 and TRBJ1-4, with unresolved D. The CDR3 is 14 amino acids. V gave up 4 bases and J gave up 10 bases, with 16 bases separating them. Germline V gives CDR1 ENHRY, CDR2 SYGVKD.

CDR3 DNA: TGTGCCAGCAGTTTATTACAGGGAAAGTTCTACGAGCAGTACTTC. It codes for CASSLLQGKFYEQYF. V gene TRBV6-5 combines with J gene TRBJ2-7; a weak D match, TRBD1 (6 bases). CDR3 size: 15 residues. V was cut by 4 bases and J by 3 bases, with 16 bases left in between. The V gene's germline CDR1 is MNHEY and CDR2 SVGAGI.

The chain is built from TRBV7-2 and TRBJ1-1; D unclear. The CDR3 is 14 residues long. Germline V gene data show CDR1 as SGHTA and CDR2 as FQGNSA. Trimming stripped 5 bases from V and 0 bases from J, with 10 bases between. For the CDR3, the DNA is TGTGCCAGCAGCCTAAGCAGGATGAACACTGAAGCTTTCTTT. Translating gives CASSLSRMNTEAFF.

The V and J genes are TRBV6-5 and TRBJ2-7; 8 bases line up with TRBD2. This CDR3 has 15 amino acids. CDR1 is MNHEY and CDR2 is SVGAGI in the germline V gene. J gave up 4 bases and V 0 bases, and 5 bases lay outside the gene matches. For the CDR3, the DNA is TGTGCCAGCAGTTACTCGGAACTAGCGGCTTACGAGCAGTACTTC. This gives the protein CASSYSELAAYEQYF.

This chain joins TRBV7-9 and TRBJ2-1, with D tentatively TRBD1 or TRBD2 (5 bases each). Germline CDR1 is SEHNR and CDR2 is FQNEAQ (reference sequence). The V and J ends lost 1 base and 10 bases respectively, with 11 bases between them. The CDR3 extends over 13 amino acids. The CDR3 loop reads CASSLGAGSEQFF. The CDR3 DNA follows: TGTGCCAGCAGCTTAGGCGCAGGGAGCGAGCAGTTCTTC. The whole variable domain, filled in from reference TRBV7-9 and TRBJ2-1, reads DTGVSQNPRHKITKRGQNVTFRCDPISEHNRLYWYRQTLGQGPEFLTYFQNEAQLEKSRLLSDRFSAERPKGSFSTLEIQRTEQGDSAMYLCASSLGAGSEQFFGPGTRLTVL.

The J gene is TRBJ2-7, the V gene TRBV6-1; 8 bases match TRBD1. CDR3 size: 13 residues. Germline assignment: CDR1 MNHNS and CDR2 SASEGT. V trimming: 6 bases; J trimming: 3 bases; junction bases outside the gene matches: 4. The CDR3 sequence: CASRGQARYEQYF. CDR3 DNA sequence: TGTGCCAGCAGGGGACAGGCGCGCTACGAGCAGTACTTC.

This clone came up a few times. The CDR3 region is CAISEGGTEGYTF. The CDR3 region has the DNA TGTGCCATCAGTGAGGGAGGGACCGAGGGCTACACCTTC. V is TRBV10-3 and J is TRBJ1-2, with a possible D match to TRBD1 (5 bases). From germline, CDR1 is ENHRY and CDR2 SYGVKD. V lost 2 bases, J lost 8 bases, and 12 bases lay in between. The CDR3 loop spans 13 amino acids.

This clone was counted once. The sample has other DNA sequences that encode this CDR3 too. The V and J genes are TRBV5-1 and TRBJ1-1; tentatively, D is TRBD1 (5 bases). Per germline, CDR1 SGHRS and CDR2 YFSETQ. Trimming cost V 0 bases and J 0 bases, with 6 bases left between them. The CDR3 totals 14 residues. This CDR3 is CASSLEGLNTEAFF. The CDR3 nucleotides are TGCGCCAGCAGCTTGGAGGGGTTGAACACTGAAGCTTTCTTT. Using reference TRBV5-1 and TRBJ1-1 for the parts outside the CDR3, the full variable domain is KAGVTQTPRYLIKTRGQQVTLSCSPISGHRSVSWYQQTPGQGLQFLFEYFSETQRNKGNFPGRFSGRQFSNSRSEMNVSTLELGDSALYLCASSLEGLNTEAFFGQGTRLTVV.

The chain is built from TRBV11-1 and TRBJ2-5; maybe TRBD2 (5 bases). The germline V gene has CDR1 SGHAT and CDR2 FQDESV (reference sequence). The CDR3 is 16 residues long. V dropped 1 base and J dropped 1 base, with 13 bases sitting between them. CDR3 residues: CASSLEGAPIQETQYF. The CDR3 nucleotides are TGTGCCAGCAGCTTAGAGGGAGCCCCCATCCAAGAGACCCAGTACTTC. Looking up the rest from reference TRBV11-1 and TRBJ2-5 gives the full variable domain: EAEVAQSPRYKITEKSQAVAFWCDPISGHATLYWYRQILGQGPELLVQFQDESVVDDSQLPKDRFSAERLKGVDSTLKIQPAELGDSAMYLCASSLEGAPIQETQYFGPGTRLLVL.

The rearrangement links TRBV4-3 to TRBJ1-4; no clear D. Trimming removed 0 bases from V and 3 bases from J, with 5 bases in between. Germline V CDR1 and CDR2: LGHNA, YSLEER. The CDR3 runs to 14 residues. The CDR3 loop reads CASSQDLANEKLFF. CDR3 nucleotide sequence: TGCGCCAGCAGCCAAGATTTGGCTAATGAAAAACTGTTTTTT.

The CDR3 DNA reads as TGTGCCTGGAGTCAGGGAGTTCGATACAATGAGCAGTTCTTC. Translated, it gives CAWSQGVRYNEQFF. The chain couples TRBV30 to TRBJ2-1; either TRBD1 or TRBD2 may fit D (5 bases each). Trimming left V 2 bases short and J 4 bases short, with 12 bases between. Germline CDR1 and CDR2: GTSNPN and SVGIG (reference sequence). This CDR3 spans 14 amino acids. Full variable domain (rest looked up from reference TRBV30 and TRBJ2-1): SQTIHQWPATLVQPVGSPLSLECTVEGTSNPNLYWYRQAAGRGLQLLFYSVGIGQISSEVPQNLSASRPQDRQFILSSKKLLLSDSGFYLCAWSQGVRYNEQFFGPGTRLTVL.

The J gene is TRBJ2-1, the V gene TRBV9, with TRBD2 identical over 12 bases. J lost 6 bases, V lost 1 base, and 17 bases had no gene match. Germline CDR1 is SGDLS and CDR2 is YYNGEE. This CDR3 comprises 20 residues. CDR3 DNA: TGTGCCAGCAGCGTACCGAGGGCCTCTAGCGGGAGGGCCGGGTTCAATGAGCAGTTCTTC. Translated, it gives CASSVPRASSGRAGFNEQFF.

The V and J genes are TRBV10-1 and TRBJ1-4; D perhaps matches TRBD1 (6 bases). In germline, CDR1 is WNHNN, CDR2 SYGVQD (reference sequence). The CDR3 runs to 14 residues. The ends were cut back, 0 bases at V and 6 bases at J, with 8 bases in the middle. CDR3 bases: TGCGCCAGCAGTGAGTCTGCAGGGGATGAAAAACTGTTTTTT. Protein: CASSESAGDEKLFF.

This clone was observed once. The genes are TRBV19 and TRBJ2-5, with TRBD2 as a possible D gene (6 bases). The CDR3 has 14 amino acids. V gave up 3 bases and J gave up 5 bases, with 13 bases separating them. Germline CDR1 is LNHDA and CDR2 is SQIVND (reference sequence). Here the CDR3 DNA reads TGTGCCAGTAGTATTTCGGGGGAAGGGGAGACCCAGTACTTC. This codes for CASSISGEGETQYF.

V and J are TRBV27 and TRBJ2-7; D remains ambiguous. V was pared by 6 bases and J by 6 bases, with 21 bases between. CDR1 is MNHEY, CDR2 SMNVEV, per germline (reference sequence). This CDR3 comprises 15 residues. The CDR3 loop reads CASSRTEGQAPEQYF. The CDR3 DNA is TGTGCCAGCAGCCGAACTGAAGGTCAGGCGCCCGAGCAGTACTTC.

In DNA form, the CDR3 reads TGTGCCAGTAGTGATCCAGGATCCTCTGGAAACACCATATATTTT. Its protein product is CASSDPGSSGNTIYF. This chain uses TRBV19 with TRBJ1-3; D unclear. Between the trimmed V and J ends, which lost 5 bases and 0 bases, there was a span of 11 bases. Germline V gene lookup returns CDR1 LNHDA and CDR2 SQIVND (reference sequence). The length of the CDR3 is 15 residues.

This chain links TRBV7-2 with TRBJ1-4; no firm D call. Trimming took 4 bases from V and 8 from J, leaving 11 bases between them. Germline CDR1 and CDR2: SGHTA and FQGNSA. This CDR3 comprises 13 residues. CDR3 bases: TGTGCCAGCAGCTCCGGGATTCGCGAAAAACTGTTTTTT. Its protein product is CASSSGIREKLFF.

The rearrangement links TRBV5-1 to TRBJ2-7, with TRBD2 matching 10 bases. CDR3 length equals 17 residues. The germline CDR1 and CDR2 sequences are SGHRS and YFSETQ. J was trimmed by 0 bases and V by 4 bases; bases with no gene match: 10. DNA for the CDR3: TGCGCCAGCAGCAGTGGACTTAGCGGGAGGAGCTCCTACGAGCAGTACTTC. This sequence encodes CASSSGLSGRSSYEQYF.

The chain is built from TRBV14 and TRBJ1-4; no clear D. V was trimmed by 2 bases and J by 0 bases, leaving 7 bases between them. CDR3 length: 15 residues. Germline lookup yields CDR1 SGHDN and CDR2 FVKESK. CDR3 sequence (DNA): TGTGCCAGCAGCCAACAATATGCAACTAATGAAAAACTGTTTTTT. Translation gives CASSQQYATNEKLFF.

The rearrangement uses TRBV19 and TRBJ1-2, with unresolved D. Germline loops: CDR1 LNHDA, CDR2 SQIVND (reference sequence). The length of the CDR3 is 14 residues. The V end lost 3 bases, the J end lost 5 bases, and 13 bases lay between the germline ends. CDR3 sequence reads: CASSIPGIGYGYTF. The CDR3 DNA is TGTGCCAGTAGTATTCCGGGGATTGGATATGGCTACACCTTC. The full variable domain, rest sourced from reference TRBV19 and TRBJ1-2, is DGGITQSPKYLFRKEGQNVTLSCEQNLNHDAMYWYRQDPGQGLRLIYYSQIVNDFQKGDIAEGYSVSREKKESFPLTVTSAQKNPTAFYLCASSIPGIGYGYTFGSGTRLTVV.

The DNA for the CDR3 is TGTGCCAGCAGCGTAGCTACGAGGGCAGATACGCAGTATTTT. This translates into CASSVATRADTQYF. This chain uses TRBV9 with TRBJ2-3, with D perhaps TRBD2 (5 bases). Deletions cut 0 bases from V and 4 bases from J, with 9 bases between. Germline CDR1 reads SGDLS; CDR2 reads YYNGEE. The CDR3 runs to 14 residues. Together with reference TRBV9 and TRBJ2-3, the CDR3 gives the full variable domain: DSGVTQTPKHLITATGQRVTLRCSPRSGDLSVYWYQQSLDQGLQFLIQYYNGEERAKGNILERFSAQQFPDLHSELNLSSLELGDSALYFCASSVATRADTQYFGPGTRLTVL.